The 11 T cell receptor beta chains in this list originate from one sample, sequenced in a study of cytomegalovirus exposure and HLA in healthy donors. It was with 60 Vbeta and 13 Jbeta primers that the PCR ran. Assay used: immunoSEQ multiplex PCR; TCRdb lists only in-frame clones, some missing. The sample lists 150,000 to 200,000 clones; roughly 79% were seen once. What was sequenced was PBMCs. These receptor sequences come from a man in his forties or fifties in good health and CMV-seronegative.

J is TRBJ2-5 and V is TRBV7-2, with D perhaps TRBD2 (5 bases). The CDR3 runs to 14 residues. The V end lost 5 bases, the J end lost 5 bases, and 15 bases lay between the germline ends. Per the germline V gene, CDR1 is SGHTA and CDR2 is FQGNSA. The CDR3 coding sequence is TGTGCCAGCAGCCTTGGAGTGTCGGGGGAGACCCAGTACTTC. Its protein product is CASSLGVSGETQYF.

This chain links TRBV7-6 with TRBJ1-3, with TRBD1 matching over 7 bases. The V and J ends lost 1 base and 4 bases, in that order; junction bases with no gene match: 4. The CDR3 length is 15 residues. Germline lookup yields CDR1 SGHVS and CDR2 FNYEAQ. In DNA form, the CDR3 reads TGTGCCAGCAGCTTAGGACAGGGAGCCGGAAACACCATATATTTT. Its translation: CASSLGQGAGNTIYF. The complete variable domain, with remaining parts taken from reference TRBV7-6 and TRBJ1-3, reads GAGVSQSPRYKVTKRGQDVALRCDPISGHVSLYWYRQALGQGPEFLTYFNYEAQQDKSGLPNDRFSAERPEGSISTLTIQRTEQRDSAMYRCASSLGQGAGNTIYFGEGSWLTVV.

Regarding this clone: Other nucleotide sequences in the sample specify the same CDR3. This sequence joins TRBV6-5 and TRBJ1-2; no firm D call. The V end was cut by 0 bases, the J end by 6 bases, with 8 bases between. Germline V lookup: CDR1 MNHEY, CDR2 SVGAGI. The CDR3 totals 13 residues. The CDR3 reads CASSYSGTDGYTF. The CDR3 bases are TGTGCCAGCAGTTACTCGGGTACAGATGGCTACACCTTC.

The chain employs TRBV9 and TRBJ2-1; D is ambiguous. The germline V gene has CDR1 SGDLS and CDR2 YYNGEE. Trimming removed 0 bases at V and 5 bases at J, with 9 bases between. CDR3 length: 14 amino acids. CDR3 sequence: CASSVGPKHNEQFF. CDR3 coding DNA: TGTGCCAGCAGCGTAGGTCCAAAGCACAATGAGCAGTTCTTC.

The chain is built from TRBV4-1 and TRBJ2-7; D gene ambiguous. CDR3 size: 18 residues. V shed 0 bases and J shed 1 base, with 19 bases lying between them. Germline values: CDR1 MGHRA, CDR2 YSYEKL. The CDR3 loop is CASSQDRFGADSSYEQYF. CDR3 DNA: TGCGCCAGCAGCCAAGATCGGTTCGGAGCTGACTCATCCTACGAGCAGTACTTC.

The rearrangement uses TRBV5-6 and TRBJ1-1, with 7 bases matching TRBD1. CDR1 and CDR2 from the germline V gene are SGHDT and YYEEEE. With V trimmed by 2 bases and J by 5 bases, 6 bases remained unmatched. The CDR3 spans 14 residues. The DNA of the CDR3 is TGTGCCAGCAGCTTCCAGGGGGACGATACTGAAGCTTTCTTT. It translates to CASSFQGDDTEAFF.

This clone was counted between two and nine times. Other DNA sequences in this specimen translate into the identical CDR3. CDR3: CASSSGQGVFGYTF. The CDR3, as DNA: TGTGCCAGCAGTTCAGGACAGGGGGTCTTTGGCTACACCTTC. The chain carries TRBV27 and TRBJ1-2, with 10 bases identical to TRBD1. CDR3 length equals 14 residues. CDR1 and CDR2 from the germline V gene are MNHEY and SMNVEV (reference sequence). Germline trimming cut 4 bases from V and 7 bases from J; bases unmatched to any gene: 6.

CDR3 nucleotide sequence: TGTGCCAGCAGTCCAAGGGTTTCTAGCGGGAGGGCCAACGAGCAGTACGTC. It specifies CASSPRVSSGRANEQYV. This sequence joins TRBV27 and TRBJ2-7; 12 bases fit TRBD2. The CDR3 length is 17 residues. V was clipped by 5 bases and J by 5 bases; unmatched bases: 13. CDR1 and CDR2 from the germline V gene are MNHEY and SMNVEV (reference sequence).

The J gene is TRBJ2-1, the V gene TRBV29-1; 10 bases agree with TRBD2. CDR1 and CDR2 (germline): SQVTM, ANQGSEA. The CDR3 consists of 13 residues. With 4 bases clipped from V and 4 bases from J, the junction kept 1 base outside the gene matches. CDR3 nucleotide sequence: TGCAGCGTTGCTAGCGGGGGTTACAATGAGCAGTTCTTC. Its translation: CSVASGGYNEQFF.

The chain has TRBV28 and TRBJ2-7, with a weak D call TRBD1 (6 bases). Germline-derived CDR1 and CDR2 are MDHEN and SYDVKM. V lost 3 bases to trimming and J lost 3 bases, with 12 bases between them. The CDR3 is 14 amino acids. The CDR3 loop is CASSLWAGVYEQYF. CDR3 sequence (DNA): TGTGCCAGCAGTTTGTGGGCAGGGGTCTACGAGCAGTACTTC.

This clone was counted only a few times. The V and J genes are TRBV7-2 and TRBJ2-1; D might be TRBD2 (5 bases). Trimming removed 1 base from V and 6 bases from J, with 22 bases in between. CDR3 length: 18 amino acids. Per the germline V gene, CDR1 is SGHTA and CDR2 is FQGNSA. CDR3 nucleotides: TGTGCCAGCAGCTTAGTAGCTGGACTCAGGTTCGGACTCAATGAGCAGTTCTTC. Its protein is CASSLVAGLRFGLNEQFF.